This T cell receptor beta chain was retrieved from a study of shared clonotypes between healthy human individuals. Profiling relied on immunoSEQ multiplex PCR, and the TCRdb table lists in-frame clones only, not all of them. Among a few million clones listed, 93% were seen once. Germline V gene lookup returns CDR1 MDHEN and CDR2 SYDVKM. With 5 bases removed from V and 2 bases from J, the gap between germline ends came to 6 bases. The CDR3 is 12 residues long. With regard to this clone: Other nucleotide sequences in the sample specify the same CDR3.

The clonotype was recovered from a man younger than 35 in good health. Some clones in this sample may be carry-over from other donors' samples. The genes are TRBV28 and TRBJ2-5; D is unclear. Source material: naive CD4+ T cells from PBMCs. Subset indicated: CD45RA+ positively selected. The CDR3 coding sequence is TGTGCCAGCAGTACCCCACAAGAGACCCAGTACTTC. It specifies CASSTPQETQYF.